This is a list of T cell receptor beta chains from one sample in a study of OX40 agonist ivuxolimab in advanced cancers. Using immunoSEQ multiplex PCR, the repertoire was profiled, and TCRdb retains in-frame clones only, with some absent. The repertoire holds approximately 86,000 clones, with roughly 93% as singletons. Specimen: CD4+ or CD8+ T cells sorted from blood, collected in a trial of the OX40 agonist ivuxolimab. All receptors derive from an adult with an advanced solid tumor such as melanoma, head and neck, liver or kidney cancer. The CDR3 runs from the conserved cysteine through the conserved F or W. A D gene is named only where the DNA matches it firmly. The size field is filled for only some rows; it gives once, few, many or a size class.

J,size,D,length,V,DNA,CDR3
TRBJ2-7,NA,NA,15,TRBV2,TGTGCCAGCTCACTTTTGGCGGTAAGCTCCTACGAGCAGTACTTC,CASSLLAVSSYEQYF
TRBJ2-5,NA,NA,17,TRBV9,TGTGCCAGCAGCGTAGCTTCCACGGGCAATAACCAAGAGACCCAGTACTTC,CASSVASTGNNQETQYF
TRBJ1-2,NA,TRBD1,15,TRBV28,TGTGCCAGCAGTTTAGGGACAGGAGTTAACTATGGCTACACCTTC,CASSLGTGVNYGYTF
TRBJ2-5,NA,NA,14,TRBV27,TGTGCCAGCAGTCCGTCAGGTACCCAAGAGACCCAGTACTTC,CASSPSGTQETQYF
TRBJ2-1,NA,NA,13,TRBV2,TGTGCCAGCAGTGCCCGCTCCTACAATGAGCAGTTCTTC,CASSARSYNEQFF
TRBJ2-5,NA,NA,23,TRBV12-2,TGTGCAAGTCGCTTAGTAGGGCGACTAGAAAAACCATCAGGCCCTCCGCCTTGGGAGACCCAGTACTTC,CASRLVGRLEKPSGPPPWETQYF
TRBJ2-5,NA,NA,12,TRBV15,TGTGCCACCACCACGGACGCAAGGACCCAGTACTTC,CATTTDARTQYF
TRBJ2-7,NA,NA,13,TRBV5-1,TGCGCCAGCAGGCTTACAGCCTCCTACGAGCAGTACTTC,CASRLTASYEQYF
TRBJ2-5,NA,NA,14,TRBV5-1,TGCGCCAGCAGCTCCGGGGCCTCTGGGGAGACCCAGTACTTC,CASSSGASGETQYF
TRBJ2-3,NA,NA,13,TRBV27,TGTGCCAGCAGTTTGTATAGAGGCGGTACGCAGTATTTT,CASSLYRGGTQYF
TRBJ2-1,NA,TRBD2,15,TRBV28,TGTGCCAGCAGTTCCGGACTAGCGGGACTCAATGAGCAGTTCTTC,CASSSGLAGLNEQFF
TRBJ2-1,once,TRBD2,17,TRBV4-1,TGCGCCAGCAGCCAGACCTCGGCGGGAGTGGCCTACAATGAGCAGTTCTTC,CASSQTSAGVAYNEQFF
TRBJ1-5,NA,NA,12,TRBV28,TGTGCCAGCAGTGTTAGCAATCAGCCCCAGCATTTT,CASSVSNQPQHF
TRBJ1-1,NA,NA,15,TRBV11-2,TGTGCCAGCAGCTTAGATTGGACAGTCAACACTGAAGCTTTCTTT,CASSLDWTVNTEAFF
TRBJ2-1,NA,NA,16,TRBV5-1,TGCGCCAGCAGCTTTGGAGGGGCGAGCTCCTACAATGAGCAGTTCTTC,CASSFGGASSYNEQFF
TRBJ2-7,NA,NA,11,TRBV11-2,TGTGCCAGCGCGAACTACTACGAGCAGTACTTC,CASANYYEQYF
TRBJ1-4,NA,NA,13,TRBV7-9,TGTGCCAGCAGCTTGGGGGGTAATGAAAAACTGTTTTTT,CASSLGGNEKLFF
TRBJ2-1,NA,TRBD2,17,TRBV5-1,TGCGCCAGCATGGTTATAGCGGGAGCTAGCTCCTACAATGAGCAGTTCTTC,CASMVIAGASSYNEQFF
TRBJ2-1,few,TRBD2,14,TRBV18,TGTGCCAGCTCACCGGCTAGCGGAGACAATGAGCAGTTCTTC,CASSPASGDNEQFF
TRBJ2-6,NA,NA,14,TRBV29-1,TGCAGCGTTGATGCGGGGCCTGGGGCCAACGTCCTGACTTTC,CSVDAGPGANVLTF
TRBJ2-5,NA,TRBD1,15,TRBV5-6,TGTGCCAGCAGCTCCCTTGGGACAGATCTCCTAACCCAGTACTTC,CASSSLGTDLLTQYF
TRBJ2-3,NA,NA,15,TRBV11-2,TGTGCCAGCAGCTTCTCGATAGAGGGTACAGATACGCAGTATTTT,CASSFSIEGTDTQYF
TRBJ1-1,NA,NA,16,TRBV7-2,TGTGCCAGCAGCCCAGAGGGGGGGGTTCCCAACACTGAAGCTTTCTTT,CASSPEGGVPNTEAFF
TRBJ2-2,NA,TRBD2,14,TRBV9,TGTGCCAGCAGACCGGGACTAAGGACCGGGGAGCTGTTTTTT,CASRPGLRTGELFF
TRBJ1-2,few,TRBD1,14,TRBV6-1,TGTGCCAGCAGTGTGCTGGGGACAGGGGATGGCTACACCTTC,CASSVLGTGDGYTF
TRBJ1-5,NA,TRBD1,15,TRBV28,TGTGCCAGCAGTTTATTTACAGGGGGCCGGCAGCCCCAGCATTTT,CASSLFTGGRQPQHF
TRBJ2-5,NA,TRBD2,13,TRBV30,TGTGCCTGGCGCGGGGGGGGAGGGTTGACCCAGTACTTC,CAWRGGGGLTQYF
TRBJ1-1,NA,NA,13,TRBV6-5,TGTGCCAGTAGGGCACGCGAGAACACTGAAGCTTTCTTT,CASRARENTEAFF
TRBJ2-7,NA,TRBD2,15,TRBV28,TGTGCCAGCACCACCGCTGGACTAGCCTCCTACGAGCAGTACTTC,CASTTAGLASYEQYF
TRBJ2-1,NA,TRBD2,16,TRBV7-3,TGTGCCAGCAGCTTAATGCTAGCGGGAGCCATGGATGAGCAGTTCTTC,CASSLMLAGAMDEQFF
TRBJ2-3,NA,NA,10,TRBV28,TGTGCCAGCAGCACAGATACGCAGTATTTT,CASSTDTQYF
TRBJ2-1,NA,NA,15,TRBV28,TGTGCCAGCAGTTCAGCGGGACACTCCTACAATGAGCAGTTCTTC,CASSSAGHSYNEQFF
TRBJ2-5,NA,TRBD1,13,TRBV5-5,TGTGCCAGCAGCGTGGACAGGGAAGAGACCCAGTACTTC,CASSVDREETQYF
TRBJ2-3,once,NA,15,TRBV28,TGTGCCAGCAGGAGGGGGGCAGCTTACACAGATACGCAGTATTTT,CASRRGAAYTDTQYF
TRBJ2-1,NA,TRBD1,15,TRBV18,TGTGCCAGCTCTGGGACAGGGGGGTTTTACAATGAGCAGTTCTTC,CASSGTGGFYNEQFF